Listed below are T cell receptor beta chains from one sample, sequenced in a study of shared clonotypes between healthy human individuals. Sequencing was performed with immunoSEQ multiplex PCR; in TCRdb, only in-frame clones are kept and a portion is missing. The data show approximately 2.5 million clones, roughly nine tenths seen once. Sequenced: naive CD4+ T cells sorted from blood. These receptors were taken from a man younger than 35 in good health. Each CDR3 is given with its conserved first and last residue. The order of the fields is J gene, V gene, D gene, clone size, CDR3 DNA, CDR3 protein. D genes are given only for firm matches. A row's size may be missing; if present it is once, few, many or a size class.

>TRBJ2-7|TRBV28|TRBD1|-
TGTGCCAGCAGGCAGACAGGGGGATCCCACGAGCAGTACTTC
CASRQTGGSHEQYF
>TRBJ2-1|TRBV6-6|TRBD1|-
TGTGCCAGCAGAGCCGGGACAGCGAGTAATGAGCAGTTCTTC
CASRAGTASNEQFF
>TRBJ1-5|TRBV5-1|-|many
TGCGCCAGCAGCTTGGAAGGGGATAGCAATCAGCCCCAGCATTTT
CASSLEGDSNQPQHF
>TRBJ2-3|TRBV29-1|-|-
TGCAGCTACGGCCCTACTAGCACAGATACGCAGTATTTT
CSYGPTSTDTQYF
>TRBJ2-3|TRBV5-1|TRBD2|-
TGCGCCAGCAGCTTGGCCGGGACTAGCGGGGGGTACAAGGAAACGCAGTATTTT
CASSLAGTSGGYKETQYF
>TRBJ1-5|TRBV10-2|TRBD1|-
TGCGCCAGCAGGGACAGGGCGATTAATCAGCCCCAGCATTTT
CASRDRAINQPQHF
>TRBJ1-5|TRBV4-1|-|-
TGCGCCAGCAGCCAAGGAGGACGGAGAGATCGCAATCAGCCCCAGCATTTT
CASSQGGRRDRNQPQHF
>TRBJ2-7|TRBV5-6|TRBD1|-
TGTGCCACCTTAAACAGGGGCACCTACGAGCAGTACTTC
CATLNRGTYEQYF
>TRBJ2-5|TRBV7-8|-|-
TGTGCCAGCAGCCAAGCCCTGCTGGGGGCTGTAGAGACCCAGTACTTC
CASSQALLGAVETQYF
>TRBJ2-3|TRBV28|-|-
TGTGCCAGCAGTTTGCTCCGCGGGGGCACAGATACGCAGTATTTT
CASSLLRGGTDTQYF
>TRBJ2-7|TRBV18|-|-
TGTGCCAGCTCAACCCTAGGAGCTGGGGAGCAGTACTTC
CASSTLGAGEQYF
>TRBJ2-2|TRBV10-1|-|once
TGCGCCAGCAGCCTAGATGGAGTGACCGGGGAGCTGTTTTTT
CASSLDGVTGELFF
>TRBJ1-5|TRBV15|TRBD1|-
TGTGCCACCAAGACAGGGGGCTTTCAGCCCCAGCATTTT
CATKTGGFQPQHF
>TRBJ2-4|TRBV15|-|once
TGTGCCACCAGCAGAGTCGGGCAGCAAAACATTCAGTACTTC
CATSRVGQQNIQYF
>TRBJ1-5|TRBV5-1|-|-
TGCGCCAGCAGCCCGGGTCTGAATCAGCCCCAGCATTTT
CASSPGLNQPQHF
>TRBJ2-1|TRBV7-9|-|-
TGTGCCAGCAGCGCCGTAGCGGACTCCTACAATGAGCAGTTCTTC
CASSAVADSYNEQFF
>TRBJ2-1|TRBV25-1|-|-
TGTGCCAGCAGTTACGTGGGCGGGGCGTACAATGAGCAGTTCTTC
CASSYVGGAYNEQFF
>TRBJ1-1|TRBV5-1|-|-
TGCGCCAGCAGCTTGGCCTTGGGGATAAACACTGAAGCTTTCTTT
CASSLALGINTEAFF
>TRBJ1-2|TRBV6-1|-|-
TGTGCCAGCAGTGAGGGCAGCTCCAACTATGGCTACACCTTC
CASSEGSSNYGYTF
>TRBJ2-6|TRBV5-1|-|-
TGCGCCAGCCGGATCTTATCCGGGGCCAACGTCCTGACTTTC
CASRILSGANVLTF
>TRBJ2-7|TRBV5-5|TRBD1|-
TGTGCCAGCGGCACGGGACAGGGGACCTACGAGCAGTACTTC
CASGTGQGTYEQYF
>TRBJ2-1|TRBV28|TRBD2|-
TGTGCCAGCAGCTCAGGGACTAGCGGGGGTAATGAGCAGTTCTTC
CASSSGTSGGNEQFF
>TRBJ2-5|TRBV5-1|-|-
TGCGCCAGCAGCACAACCCAGGGTCGGGGAGAGACCCAGTACTTC
CASSTTQGRGETQYF
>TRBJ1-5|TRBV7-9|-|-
TGTGCCAGCAGCCAAGTCGGGACGGAGCTTAGGCAGCCCCAGCATTTT
CASSQVGTELRQPQHF
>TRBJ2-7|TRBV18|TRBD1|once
TGTGCCAGCTCACCACCGGCCAGGGGGAACGAGCAGTACTTC
CASSPPARGNEQYF
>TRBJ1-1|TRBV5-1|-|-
TGCGCCAGCAGCTTCGGGACCCCCACGGAGGAAGCTTTCTTT
CASSFGTPTEEAFF
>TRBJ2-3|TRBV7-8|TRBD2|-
TGTGCCAGCAGCTTAGGGGTAGCGGGACCCGCAGATACGCAGTATTTT
CASSLGVAGPADTQYF
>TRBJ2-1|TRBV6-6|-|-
TGTGCCAGCAGCCGACAGGATGACTACAATGAGCAGTTCTTC
CASSRQDDYNEQFF
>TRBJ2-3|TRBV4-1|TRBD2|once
TGCGCCAGCAGCCAACTCGGACTAGCGACAGATACGCAGTATTTT
CASSQLGLATDTQYF
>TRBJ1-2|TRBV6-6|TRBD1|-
TGTGCCAGCAGTTACTCGACGACAGGGGGGCATGGCTACACCTTC
CASSYSTTGGHGYTF
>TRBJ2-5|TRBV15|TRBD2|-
TGTGCCACCAGCAGAGGGATTAGCGGGGAGCAAGAGACCCAGTACTTC
CATSRGISGEQETQYF
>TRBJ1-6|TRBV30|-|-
TGTGCCTGGAGTCTAAGTCTTGGTGCCACGAATTCACCCCTCCACTTT
CAWSLSLGATNSPLHF
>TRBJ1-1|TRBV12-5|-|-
TGTGCTAGTGGTTTGGAGGGCATTAGAAACACTGAAGCTTTCTTT
CASGLEGIRNTEAFF
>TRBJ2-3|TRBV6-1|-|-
TGTGCCAGCAGTGAACACAGTACTAGCACAGATACGCAGTATTTT
CASSEHSTSTDTQYF
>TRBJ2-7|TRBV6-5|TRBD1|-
TGTGCCAGCAGCTACCGGGACAGGGGATACGAGCAGTACTTC
CASSYRDRGYEQYF
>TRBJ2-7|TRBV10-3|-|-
TGTGCCATCAGTCCATCCCATCGCTACGAGCAGTACTTC
CAISPSHRYEQYF
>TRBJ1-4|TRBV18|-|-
TGTGCCAGCTCCCGGGGCAGGGATGAAAAACTGTTTTTT
CASSRGRDEKLFF
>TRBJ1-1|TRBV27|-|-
TGTGCCAGCAGTCCAGGACAGTTGAACACTGAAGCTTTCTTT
CASSPGQLNTEAFF
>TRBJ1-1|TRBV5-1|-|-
TGCGCCAGCAGCTTTAACAGTGAAGCTTTCTTT
CASSFNSEAFF